Below, 6 T cell receptor beta chains from the same sample are listed, as sequenced in a study of shared clonotypes between healthy human individuals. Naive CD8 cells lacked CD45RO, underwent positive selection for CCR7 and left out terminally differentiated effector memory CD45RA+ cells. Assay: immunoSEQ multiplex PCR; the TCRdb copy retains only in-frame clones and omits some. The repertoire holds 450,000 to 700,000 clones, with roughly 96% as singletons. The specimen sequenced was naive CD8+ T cells sorted from blood. The receptors were sampled from a woman in her twenties or thirties in good health.

The CDR3 region is CASSTDGGDEKLFF. The CDR3 DNA sequence: TGTGCCAGCAGCACGGACGGAGGAGATGAAAAACTGTTTTTT. The chain uses TRBV6-6 and TRBJ1-4, with unresolved D. Between the trimmed V and J ends, which lost 6 bases and 6 bases, there was a span of 14 bases. The CDR3 is 14 residues long. The germline V gene has CDR1 MNHNY and CDR2 SVGAGI (reference sequence).

V gene TRBV27 combines with J gene TRBJ2-7; 7 nucleotides match TRBD1. With 6 bases clipped from V and 0 bases from J, the junction kept 8 bases outside the gene matches. The CDR3 spans 15 residues. Germline V gene lookup returns CDR1 MNHEY and CDR2 SMNVEV (reference sequence). CDR3 coding DNA: TGTGCCAGCAGCTACAAGACAGGGAGCTCCTACGAGCAGTACTTC. Amino acid sequence: CASSYKTGSSYEQYF.

The chain is built from TRBV19 and TRBJ1-5; D ambiguous. The CDR3 loop spans 15 amino acids. Trimming stripped 3 bases from V and 5 bases from J, with 14 bases between. Germline V gene sequence: CDR1 LNHDA, CDR2 SQIVND (reference sequence). The CDR3, as DNA: TGTGCCAGTAGTATTTACGGGTTTCGGGATCAGCCCCAGCATTTT. Amino acids: CASSIYGFRDQPQHF.

The chain recombines TRBV9 with TRBJ2-2; D gene ambiguous. The CDR3 spans 17 residues. CDR1 and CDR2 (germline): SGDLS, YYNGEE. Trimming took off 0 bases at V and 3 bases at J, with 15 bases between the two ends. In DNA, the CDR3 is TGTGCCAGCAGCGTAGAAAGGTCCCTGGGTTACACCGGGGAGCTGTTTTTT. Amino acids: CASSVERSLGYTGELFF. The whole variable domain, remainder taken from reference TRBV9 and TRBJ2-2, is DSGVTQTPKHLITATGQRVTLRCSPRSGDLSVYWYQQSLDQGLQFLIQYYNGEERAKGNILERFSAQQFPDLHSELNLSSLELGDSALYFCASSVERSLGYTGELFFGEGSRLTVL.

The chain uses TRBV27 and TRBJ1-1, with unresolved D. The CDR3 is 13 residues long. The ends were cut back, 6 bases at V and 4 bases at J, with 12 bases in the middle. The germline gives CDR1 MNHEY, CDR2 SMNVEV (reference sequence). The CDR3 DNA follows: TGTGCCAGCAGGGGGTCTTCGAGCACTGAAGCTTTCTTT. Its translation: CASRGSSSTEAFF.

V and J are TRBV11-2 and TRBJ1-1, with D possibly matching TRBD1 (6 bases). V lost 5 bases to trimming and J lost 4 bases, with 20 bases between them. Germline CDR1 reads SGHAT; CDR2 reads FQNNGV. This CDR3 region has 16 residues. CDR3 protein: CASSLVGRGRGTEAFF. Here the CDR3 DNA reads TGTGCCAGCAGCCTCGTGGGCAGGGGAAGAGGCACTGAAGCTTTCTTT.